This T cell receptor beta chain appears in the sequencing data of a study of PD-L1 blockade in urothelial cancer. Study at large: Per blood sample, T cells had a median of roughly 150,000.

With regard to this clone: Antigen: not known.

Study outcomes and limitations: In blood at 3 weeks, tumor-associated clones expanded more among patients with durable benefit.

The method was immunoSEQ multiplex PCR; TCRdb's version includes in-frame clones alone and lacks a portion of them. The table records around 45,000 clones, approximately 78% of them present only once. Time point given: pretreatment peripheral blood. The sequence was obtained from a man aged 45-60 years with urothelial cancer. Material: PBMCs, obtained around atezolizumab (anti-PD-L1) treatment.

DNA for the CDR3: TGTGCCACCAGCAGAGTGGCAGCGGCGGATGGCTACACCTTC. Residues: CATSRVAAADGYTF. This chain connects TRBV15 to TRBJ1-2; D is unresolved. V was cut by 1 base and J by 6 bases, with 12 bases left in between. Germline-derived CDR1 and CDR2 are LNHNV and YYDKDF (reference sequence). The CDR3 sequence is 14 residues long.